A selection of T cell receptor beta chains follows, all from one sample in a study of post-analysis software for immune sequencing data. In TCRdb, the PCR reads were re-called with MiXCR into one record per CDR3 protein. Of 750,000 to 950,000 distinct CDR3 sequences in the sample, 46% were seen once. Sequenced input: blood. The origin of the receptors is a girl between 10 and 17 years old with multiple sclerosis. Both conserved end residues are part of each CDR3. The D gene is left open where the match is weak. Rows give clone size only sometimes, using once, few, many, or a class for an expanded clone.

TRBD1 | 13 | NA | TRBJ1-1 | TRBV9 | TGTGCCAGCAGCGGTCAGGGGGCTCCTGAAGCTTTCTTT | CASSGQGAPEAFF
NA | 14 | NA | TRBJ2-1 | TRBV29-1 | TGCAGCGTTGATGTTCTATCGTCTTACAATGAGCAGTTCTTC | CSVDVLSSYNEQFF
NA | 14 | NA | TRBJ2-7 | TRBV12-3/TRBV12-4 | TGTGCCAGCAGTTTAATAATTGGCAGCTACGAGCAGTACTTC | CASSLIIGSYEQYF
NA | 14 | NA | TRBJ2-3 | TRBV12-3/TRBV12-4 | TGTGCCAGCAGCCGCACAGAAAGAGCAGATACGCAGTATTTT | CASSRTERADTQYF
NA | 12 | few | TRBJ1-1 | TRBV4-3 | TGCGCCAGCAGCCAAGAATACGGCGAAGCTTTCTTT | CASSQEYGEAFF
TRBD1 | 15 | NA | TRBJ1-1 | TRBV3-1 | TGTGCCAGCAGCCAAGACGGGGGGACAGCGGCTGAAGCTTTCTTT | CASSQDGGTAAEAFF
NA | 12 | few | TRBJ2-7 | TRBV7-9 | TGTGCCAGCAGCTTCACTAGTAGCGAGCAGTACTTC | CASSFTSSEQYF
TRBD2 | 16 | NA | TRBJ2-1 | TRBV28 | TGTGCCAGCAGCCCCCTACCAGGGACTAGCAGCCATGAGCAGTTCTTC | CASSPLPGTSSHEQFF
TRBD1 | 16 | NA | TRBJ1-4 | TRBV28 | TGTGCCAGCAGCCCCCACCAGACAGGGAAGAATGAAAAACTGTTTTTT | CASSPHQTGKNEKLFF
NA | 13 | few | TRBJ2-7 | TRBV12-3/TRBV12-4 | TGTGCCAGCAGTTTTGACGGTCCCTACGAGCAGTACTTC | CASSFDGPYEQYF
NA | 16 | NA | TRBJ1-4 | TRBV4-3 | TGCGCCAGCAGCCAAGATCTAGCAGGGATGAATGAAAAACTGTTTTTT | CASSQDLAGMNEKLFF
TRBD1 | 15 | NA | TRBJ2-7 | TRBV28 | TGTGCCAGCAGACCTCCTACAGGGGAACCCTACGAGCAGTACTTC | CASRPPTGEPYEQYF
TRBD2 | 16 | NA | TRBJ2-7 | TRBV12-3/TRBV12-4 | TGTGCCAGCACTTCCGGGACTAGCATCTCCTTCTACGAGCAGTACTTC | CASTSGTSISFYEQYF
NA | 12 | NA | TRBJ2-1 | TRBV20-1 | TGCAGTGCTAATTCTCAGGGCAATGAGCAGTTCTTC | CSANSQGNEQFF
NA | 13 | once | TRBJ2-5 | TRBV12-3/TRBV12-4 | TGTGCCAGCAGCCTGTTAACGGTGGAGACCCAGTACTTC | CASSLLTVETQYF
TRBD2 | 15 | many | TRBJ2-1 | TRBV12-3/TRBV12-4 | TGTGCCAGCAGCCCGGGACTAGCGGGATCTAATGAGCAGTTCTTC | CASSPGLAGSNEQFF
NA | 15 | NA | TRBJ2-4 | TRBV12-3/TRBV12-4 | TGTGCCAGCAGTCCGCAGGGTCTAGCCAAAAACATTCAGTACTTC | CASSPQGLAKNIQYF
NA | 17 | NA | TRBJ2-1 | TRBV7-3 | TGTGCCAGCAGCTTAAGGGGAGGCCCTAGCTCCTACAATGAGCAGTTCTTC | CASSLRGGPSSYNEQFF
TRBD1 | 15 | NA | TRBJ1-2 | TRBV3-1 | TGTGCCAGCAGCCAAGGGGGACAGGGGGCGTATGGCTACACCTTC | CASSQGGQGAYGYTF
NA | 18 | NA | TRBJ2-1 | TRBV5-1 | TGCGCCAGCAGCGGGACTTTCTCCGCCTCGAGCTCCTACAATGAGCAGTTCTTC | CASSGTFSASSSYNEQFF
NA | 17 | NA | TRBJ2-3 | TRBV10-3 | TGTGCCATCAGTGAGCGTGGGCTACCGAATTACACAGATACGCAGTATTTT | CAISERGLPNYTDTQYF
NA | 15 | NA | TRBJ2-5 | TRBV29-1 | TGCAGCGTTAGCCCCTGGGGGGCGGAACAAGAGACCCAGTACTTC | CSVSPWGAEQETQYF
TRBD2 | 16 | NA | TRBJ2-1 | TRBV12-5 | TGTGCTAGTGGACACCTAGCGGGAGAGAGATACAATGAGCAGTTCTTC | CASGHLAGERYNEQFF
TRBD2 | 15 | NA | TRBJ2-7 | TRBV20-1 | TGCAGTGCTAGAGATCGGCTAGCGGGAGCCTACGAGCAGTACTTC | CSARDRLAGAYEQYF
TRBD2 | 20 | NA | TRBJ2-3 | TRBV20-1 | TGCAGTGCTAGAGATCAGGTAGCGGGAGGGCCGATATGGAGCACAGATACGCAGTATTTT | CSARDQVAGGPIWSTDTQYF
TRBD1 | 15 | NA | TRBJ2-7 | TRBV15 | TGTGCCACCAGGTCGGAAGGGGACAGTTCCTACGAGCAGTACTTC | CATRSEGDSSYEQYF
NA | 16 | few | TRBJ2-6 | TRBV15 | TGTGCCACCAGCCGTTCCCTGGCGGGGGGGGCCAACGTCCTGACTTTC | CATSRSLAGGANVLTF
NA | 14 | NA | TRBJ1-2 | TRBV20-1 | TGCAGTGCTAGACGGCAGGCGCCCTTCCGAGGCTACACCTTC | CSARRQAPFRGYTF
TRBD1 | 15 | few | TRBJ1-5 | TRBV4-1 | TGCGCCAGCAGCCAGACCGGGACAGGCAATCAGCCCCAGCATTTT | CASSQTGTGNQPQHF
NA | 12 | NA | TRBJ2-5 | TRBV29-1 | TGCAGCGTCGGACATATGCGGGAGACCCAGTACTTC | CSVGHMRETQYF
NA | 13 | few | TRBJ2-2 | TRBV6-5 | TGTGCCAGCAGTATTAGCTGGGCCGGGGAGCTGTTTTTT | CASSISWAGELFF
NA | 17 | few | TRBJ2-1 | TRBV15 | TGTGCCACCAGTAGAGATTACGCACTAGCAATTGATGATGAGCAGTTCTTC | CATSRDYALAIDDEQFF
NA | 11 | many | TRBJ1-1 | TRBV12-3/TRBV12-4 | TGTGCCAGCAGTTTAGGGGGGGAAGCTTTCTTT | CASSLGGEAFF
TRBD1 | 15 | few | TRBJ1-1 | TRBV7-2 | TGTGCCAGCGGCTCGACAGGGGGCTTGAACACTGAAGCTTTCTTT | CASGSTGGLNTEAFF
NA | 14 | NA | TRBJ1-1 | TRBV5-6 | TGTGCCAGCAGCCCCGGCGGGGGCGAGGCTGAAGCTTTCTTT | CASSPGGGEAEAFF
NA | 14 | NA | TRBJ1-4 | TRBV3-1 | TGTGCCAGCAGACGTAACCAGATGGGTGAAAAACTGTTTTTT | CASRRNQMGEKLFF
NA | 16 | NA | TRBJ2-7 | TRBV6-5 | TGTGCCAGCCAGCCTGTGGGGGCTCCCTCGATGTACGAGCAGTACTTC | CASQPVGAPSMYEQYF
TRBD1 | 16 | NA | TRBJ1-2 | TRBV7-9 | TGTGCCAGCAGCTTAGTCCTCGGGACAGACCCCTATGGCTACACCTTC | CASSLVLGTDPYGYTF
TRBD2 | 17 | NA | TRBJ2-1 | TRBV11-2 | TGTGCCAGCAGCTTAACTAGCGGGAGGGCCCTTGTCGATGAGCAGTTCTTC | CASSLTSGRALVDEQFF
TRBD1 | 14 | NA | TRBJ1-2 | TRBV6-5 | TGTGCCAGCGGCCCCGACAGGGGGGACTATGGCTACACCTTC | CASGPDRGDYGYTF
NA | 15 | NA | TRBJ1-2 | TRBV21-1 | TGTGCCAGCAGCTCCATTCCCGGGACACCCTATGGCTACACCTTC | CASSSIPGTPYGYTF
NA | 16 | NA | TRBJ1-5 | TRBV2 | TGTGCCAGCAGTGACGGGCAGGGAATATCATACCAGCCCCAGCATTTT | CASSDGQGISYQPQHF
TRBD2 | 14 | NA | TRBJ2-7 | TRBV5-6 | TGTGCCAGCAGCTTGGGGCTAGCGGGACGCGAGCAGTACTTC | CASSLGLAGREQYF